This T cell receptor beta chain was retrieved from a study of graft-versus-host responses after intestinal transplantation (dated by TCRdb to the early 2020s). In terms of the full investigation: Recipients received multivisceral, liver-intestinal, or isolated intestinal transplants. After intestinal transplantation, graft-versus-host and host-versus-graft alloreactive T cell clones in the graft, circulation and bone marrow were tracked using bulk TCR-beta CDR3 sequencing. Samples from a few later patients were sequenced in-house on an Illumina MiSeq with MiXCR processing rather than by the commercial service. Donor T cell macrochimerism was defined as a peak of at least 4% donor T cells among recipient peripheral blood mononuclear cells. All recipients received anti-thymocyte globulin induction followed by maintenance tacrolimus and steroids for about three years. Alloreactive clones were identified by sequencing pre-transplant mixed lymphocyte reaction products and comparing these products with unstimulated pre-transplant donor and recipient T cells. The cohort enrolled 20 to 25 intestinal transplant recipients including one retransplant, and 3 patients lacking pretransplant specimens were excluded.

The method was the immunoSEQ multiplex PCR assay. For most patients, genomic DNA was isolated with the Qiagen DNeasy Blood and Tissue Kit and sent frozen to Adaptive Biotechnologies for TCR sequencing. Adaptive Biotechnologies carried out high-throughput TCR-beta CDR3 sequencing of genomic DNA for most patients. The original methods were these. TCR sequencing data for roughly 17 patients were retrieved from Adaptive's ImmunoSEQ software; a few other patients were processed with MiXCR and VDJtools. To correct CD4 versus CD8 sorting errors, any sequence found in both subsets at a frequency ratio below 5:1 was removed. CDR3 nucleotide sequences shared between donor and recipient were removed because their origin could not be assigned. To count as alloreactive, a clone needed at least 2-fold expansion over unstimulated cells and a minimum CFSE-low frequency of 0.002% (template counts) or 0.001% (read counts). Clones detected in sequenced pre-transplant spleen, lymph node, or MLR CFSE-low populations of the donor or recipient were defined as mappable. Cumulative frequency of alloreactive clones was calculated as a percentage of all sequences weighted by copy number. The immuneACCESS repertoire file appears here via TCRdb, limited to in-frame rearrangements. These files lack a portion of the clones; in checked studies, under half of the deficit traces to unresolved V genes, and the cause of the others is not known. V, J and clone size were drawn from that table, and D and trimming were deduced from the DNA. This sample is represented by 90,000 to 130,000 clones; about 92% of them were singletons. The ten most abundant clones make up 0.2% to 0.25% of the sample.

With respect to this clone: Its binding antigen is unknown. Per-base qualities were not stored, and no clone one base away is much larger.

CDR3 length: 15 amino acids, cysteine to phenylalanine. Kept here is only the CDR3 DNA, which spans 45 bases and is read in frame from base 1. Germline trimming amounts to 1 base on V and 6 bases on J, with 6 as the count of junction bases outside the gene matches. Via the germline V gene, CDR1 is SGHTA and CDR2 FQGNSA. On the study overall, not on this receptor specifically: In the allografts of patients with donor T cell macrochimerism, GvH to HvG T cell clonal ratios were high. The relatively low number and heterogeneity of intestinal transplant patients limited the conclusions. GvH clones were found in recipient bone marrow, and some of the GvH clones appeared earlier in ileal mucosa or blood, which is consistent with an intestinal mucosal origin. Peak levels of circulating GvH clones were associated with declines in HvG clones early after transplant.

According to the study, the label for this sample's time point signals: cells obtained before transplantation from donor or recipient. CD3+CD4+ and CD3+CD8+ populations were FACS-sorted from unstimulated pre-transplant donor and recipient cells taken from spleen or lymph nodes. The clonotype originates from a human donor who was the organ donor for an intestinal transplant. The sequencing here drew on unstimulated CD4+ T cells sorted from spleen or lymph node cells, taken before transplant. The chain was built from TRBV7-2 and TRBJ1-5; 7 bases in the middle match TRBD1. Here is the DNA: TGTGCCAGCAGCTTAGGAGGGGGCGGAAGTCAGCCCCAGCATTTT. It is translated as CASSLGGGGSQPQHF.